A selection of T cell receptor beta chains follows, all from one sample in a study of identical twins. TCRdb reprocessed the 5' RACE reads with MiXCR, giving one entry per CDR3 protein. This sample has some 1,600,000 distinct CDR3 sequences, with roughly 35% found just once. The source material was cord blood. These receptors all come from a newborn girl in good health. CDR3s include the opening cysteine and the closing phenylalanine or tryptophan.

V gene: TRBV5-1
J gene: TRBJ1-1
CDR3 protein: CASSLDLGQVNTEAFF

V gene: TRBV12-3/TRBV12-4
J gene: TRBJ2-3
CDR3 protein: CASSLRKLAGGTQYF

V gene: TRBV29-1
J gene: TRBJ2-7
CDR3 protein: CSVGGFRDEQYF

V gene: TRBV4-2
J gene: TRBJ1-6
CDR3 protein: CASSQGMGMENSPLHF

V gene: TRBV3-1
J gene: TRBJ2-1
CDR3 protein: CAGSQGGLAGGVGHEQFF

V gene: TRBV28
J gene: TRBJ2-7
CDR3 protein: CASSLVRGTGEGYEQYF

V gene: TRBV24-1
J gene: TRBJ2-1
CDR3 protein: CASSGSVIEQFF

V gene: TRBV6-2/TRBV6-3
J gene: TRBJ2-7
CDR3 protein: CASSYSPTGTSLNYEQYF

V gene: TRBV27
J gene: TRBJ2-3
CDR3 protein: CASISQRGPRTQYF

V gene: TRBV2
J gene: TRBJ1-2
CDR3 protein: CASTGNGCGYTF

V gene: TRBV10-3
J gene: TRBJ1-6
CDR3 protein: CAISERGQGAGNSPLHF

V gene: TRBV20-1
J gene: TRBJ2-7
CDR3 protein: CSARPLPSVSSYEQYF

V gene: TRBV5-1
J gene: TRBJ2-7
CDR3 protein: CASSLSGTGAPEQYF

V gene: TRBV6-6
J gene: TRBJ2-2
CDR3 protein: CASSSRINTGELFF

V gene: TRBV20-1
J gene: TRBJ2-4
CDR3 protein: CSAREGQGRNIQYF

V gene: TRBV6-6
J gene: NA
CDR3 protein: CASIKNDEQYF

V gene: TRBV29-1
J gene: TRBJ1-2
CDR3 protein: CSVALNYGYTF

V gene: TRBV28
J gene: NA
CDR3 protein: CASRLDDYEQYF

V gene: TRBV6-5
J gene: TRBJ2-7
CDR3 protein: CASSPGLAGDHEQYF

V gene: TRBV9
J gene: TRBJ2-1
CDR3 protein: CASSGLAGAQHSYNEQFF

V gene: TRBV3-1
J gene: TRBJ1-2
CDR3 protein: CASSLRPTLNYGYTF

V gene: TRBV12-3/TRBV12-4
J gene: TRBJ1-1
CDR3 protein: CASTRGRATEAFF

V gene: TRBV10-3
J gene: TRBJ1-5
CDR3 protein: CAIGDGIGNQPQHF

V gene: TRBV12-3/TRBV12-4
J gene: TRBJ2-3
CDR3 protein: CASSFGNTDTQYF

V gene: TRBV28
J gene: TRBJ1-2
CDR3 protein: CASSYLPDRPTYGYTF

V gene: TRBV6-2/TRBV6-3
J gene: TRBJ2-1
CDR3 protein: CASSANRGLFHNEQFF

V gene: TRBV11-2
J gene: TRBJ2-2
CDR3 protein: CASSLSASGRFPNTGELFF

V gene: TRBV7-2
J gene: TRBJ2-1
CDR3 protein: CASSLAPASGNDNEQFF

V gene: TRBV5-1
J gene: TRBJ1-4
CDR3 protein: CASSPRDYNEKLFF

V gene: TRBV6-6
J gene: TRBJ2-5
CDR3 protein: CASSHGLAGGLETQYF

V gene: TRBV29-1
J gene: TRBJ2-1
CDR3 protein: CSVRDSPYDEQFF

V gene: TRBV30
J gene: TRBJ2-7
CDR3 protein: CAWSVGLYEQYF

V gene: TRBV28
J gene: TRBJ1-1
CDR3 protein: CASSFGSGQGQAFF

V gene: TRBV5-1
J gene: TRBJ2-7
CDR3 protein: CASSLAPSVDTVFYEQYF

V gene: TRBV7-7
J gene: TRBJ2-2
CDR3 protein: CASSLRLSSTGELFF

V gene: TRBV20-1
J gene: TRBJ2-1
CDR3 protein: CSATGTSRINEQFF

V gene: TRBV28
J gene: TRBJ2-7
CDR3 protein: CASIGTGVRSYEQYF

V gene: TRBV4-1
J gene: TRBJ2-1
CDR3 protein: CASAPRGQGEQFF

V gene: TRBV3-1
J gene: TRBJ2-1
CDR3 protein: CASSHIRGGKETQFF

V gene: TRBV9
J gene: TRBJ2-7
CDR3 protein: CASSVGGGGAVEQYF

V gene: TRBV7-9
J gene: TRBJ1-2
CDR3 protein: CASSFAGTRLYGYTF

V gene: TRBV10-1
J gene: TRBJ2-3
CDR3 protein: CASSPVLTDTQYF

V gene: TRBV20-1
J gene: TRBJ2-1
CDR3 protein: CSAVQGGYEQFF

V gene: TRBV20-1
J gene: TRBJ2-3
CDR3 protein: CSALKGTSTDTQYF

V gene: TRBV20-1
J gene: TRBJ2-1
CDR3 protein: CSPIGGTGGNEQFF

V gene: TRBV20-1
J gene: TRBJ1-6
CDR3 protein: CSARGQGNSPLHF

V gene: TRBV27
J gene: TRBJ1-1
CDR3 protein: CASSSWWTGEPEAFF

V gene: TRBV20-1
J gene: TRBJ2-7
CDR3 protein: CSAAGSYSSYEQYF